This entry lists 28 T cell receptor beta chains sequenced from one sample in a study of blood T cell repertoires in COVID-19. Clones were sequenced by immunoSEQ multiplex PCR, and TCRdb holds only the in-frame ones, with some missing. Of about 170,000 clones in the sample, roughly 86% were seen once. Material: peripheral blood. The receptor set was obtained from a woman aged 80 or over with COVID-19, enrolled during active disease.

This clone was observed a handful of times. The CDR3: CAGKDRVGEQYF. The CDR3 bases are TGTGCCGGAAAAGACAGGGTTGGCGAGCAGTACTTC. The chain employs TRBV6-5 and TRBJ2-7; 7 positions agree with TRBD1. With 11 bases clipped from V and 6 bases from J, the junction kept 10 bases outside the gene matches. CDR1 and CDR2 (germline): MNHEY, SVGAGI. The CDR3 length is 12 residues.

In its sample, this clone was seen once. The gene calls are TRBV10-3 and TRBJ2-7, with TRBD2 matching 13 bases. This CDR3 comprises 19 residues. The trim removed 7 bases at V and 6 bases at J, leaving 21 bases unmatched. Germline V gene lookup returns CDR1 ENHRY and CDR2 SYGVKD. Here the CDR3 reads CAIKLQAPALAGGPGEQYF. In DNA, the CDR3 is TGTGCCATCAAATTACAGGCCCCCGCACTAGCGGGAGGGCCGGGCGAGCAGTACTTC.

V is TRBV5-4 and J is TRBJ1-6; 7 bases align to TRBD1. The CDR3 is made up of 15 amino acids. With 4 bases clipped from V and 8 bases from J, the junction kept 9 bases outside the gene matches. CDR1 is SGHNT, CDR2 YYREEE, per germline (reference sequence). CDR3 protein: CASSVNRGLDSPLHF. The CDR3 DNA is TGTGCCAGCAGCGTAAACAGGGGTTTGGATTCACCCCTCCACTTT.

This clone was found many times. The chain couples TRBV4-1 to TRBJ1-1; weak D call: TRBD1 (5 bases). The CDR3 runs to 14 residues. V was clipped by 5 bases and J by 0 bases, with 10 bases between them. The germline V gene has CDR1 MGHRA and CDR2 YSYEKL. The CDR3 DNA reads TGCGCCAGCAGCGGGCCGACAGTGAACACTGAAGCTTTCTTT. Its protein is CASSGPTVNTEAFF.

The V gene is TRBV3-1 (or the pseudogene TRBV3-2), the J gene TRBJ2-1; TRBD2 matches 13 bases. The CDR3 covers 16 residues. Trimming cost V 4 bases and J 7 bases; bases outside gene matches: 7. The germline gives CDR1 LGHDT, CDR2 YNNKEL (reference sequence). The CDR3 DNA follows: TGTGCCAGCAGCCGAGGACTAGCGGGAGCATTGAATGAGCAGTTCTTC. It specifies CASSRGLAGALNEQFF.

This chain joins TRBV18 and TRBJ2-5, with D possibly TRBD1 on 6 matching bases. Trimming cost V 2 bases and J 2 bases, with 12 bases left between them. CDR3 length: 15 amino acids. Germline loops: CDR1 KGHSH, CDR2 LQKENI. This CDR3 is CASSPSLGQQETQYF. CDR3 sequence (DNA): TGTGCCAGCTCACCATCTCTAGGACAGCAAGAGACCCAGTACTTC.

The table lists this clone with a few counts. The rearrangement links TRBV27 to TRBJ2-5; D is perhaps TRBD2 (6 bases). The V end was cut by 6 bases, the J end by 2 bases, with 31 bases between. Germline lookup yields CDR1 MNHEY and CDR2 SMNVEV (reference sequence). There are 20 residues in the CDR3. This CDR3 reads CASSLVPNQGGSLGQETQYF. CDR3 coding DNA: TGTGCCAGCAGCCTCGTGCCCAACCAAGGAGGGAGTCTAGGGCAAGAGACCCAGTACTTC.

J is TRBJ2-7 and V is TRBV5-1; the match to TRBD2 covers 9 bases. CDR3 size: 17 residues. Germline V CDR1 and CDR2: SGHRS, YFSETQ. V shed 0 bases, J shed 4 bases, and the junction held 11 bases outside the gene matches. CDR3 sequence (DNA): TGCGCCAGCAGCTTGGCCCCGGTAGCGGGAGTTTGGTACGAGCAGTACTTC. Residues: CASSLAPVAGVWYEQYF. Drawing the rest from reference TRBV5-1 and TRBJ2-7, the complete variable domain is KAGVTQTPRYLIKTRGQQVTLSCSPISGHRSVSWYQQTPGQGLQFLFEYFSETQRNKGNFPGRFSGRQFSNSRSEMNVSTLELGDSALYLCASSLAPVAGVWYEQYFGPGTRLTVT.

V is TRBV19 and J is TRBJ1-1, with D hard to call. The germline V gene has CDR1 LNHDA and CDR2 SQIVND (reference sequence). This CDR3 is built from 13 residues. The germline V and J ends were trimmed by 5 bases and 0 bases, with 7 bases remaining between them. The CDR3 DNA reads TGTGCCAGTAGTGCTCAGGTGAACACTGAAGCTTTCTTT. The encoded protein is CASSAQVNTEAFF.

The sample holds a few counts of this clone. Other DNA sequences in the sample encode the same CDR3. V is TRBV3-1 (or the pseudogene TRBV3-2) and J is TRBJ1-2, with D perhaps TRBD1 (5 bases). The CDR3 totals 13 residues. CDR1 is LGHDT and CDR2 is YNNKEL in the germline V gene (reference sequence). The V and J ends lost 2 bases and 7 bases respectively, with 11 bases between them. The CDR3 loop is CASSQRGGSGYTF. CDR3 sequence (DNA): TGTGCCAGCAGCCAACGGGGGGGGTCTGGCTACACCTTC.

This sequence joins TRBV25-1 and TRBJ1-6; weak D call: TRBD1 (5 bases). The V and J ends lost 6 bases and 8 bases respectively, with 17 bases between them. Germline V gene lookup returns CDR1 MGHDK and CDR2 SYGVNS. The CDR3 spans 15 residues. CDR3 DNA sequence: TGTGCCAGCAGCCCAGGGAGGGCACGGTATTCACCCCTCCACTTT. Amino acid sequence: CASSPGRARYSPLHF.

This chain uses TRBV7-9 with TRBJ2-2; D might be TRBD2 (6 bases). There are 14 residues in the CDR3. The V end lost 5 bases, the J end lost 1 base, and 8 bases lay between the germline ends. From germline, CDR1 is SEHNR and CDR2 FQNEAQ (reference sequence). The CDR3: CASSPRGNTGELFF. The CDR3 nucleotides read TGTGCCAGCAGCCCGCGGGGGAACACCGGGGAGCTGTTTTTT.

The chain has TRBV14 and TRBJ2-7, with D uncertain. The V end was cut by 2 bases, the J end by 3 bases, with 11 bases between. Germline CDR1 SGHDN, CDR2 FVKESK. The CDR3 is 14 amino acids. CDR3 sequence: CASSQSGHGYEQYF. The CDR3 bases are TGTGCCAGCAGCCAAAGTGGGCACGGCTACGAGCAGTACTTC.

The chain recombines TRBV7-2 with TRBJ2-7; D is perhaps TRBD2 (5 bases). The germline CDR1 and CDR2 sequences are SGHTA and FQGNSA. The CDR3 runs to 14 residues. V lost 5 bases and J lost 0, with 11 bases in between. The CDR3 sequence: CASSVTSGSYEQYF. CDR3 bases: TGTGCCAGCAGCGTTACTAGTGGCTCCTACGAGCAGTACTTC.

The chain has TRBV6-2 or TRBV6-3 and TRBJ2-5, with D possibly matching TRBD2 (7 bases). The CDR3 loop spans 15 amino acids. Germline V gives CDR1 MNHEY, CDR2 SVGEGT. The ends were cut back, 3 bases at V and 2 bases at J, with 13 bases in the middle. This CDR3 reads CASSYAGANQETQYF. CDR3 coding DNA: TGTGCCAGCAGTTATGCGGGGGCCAATCAAGAGACCCAGTACTTC.

This chain links TRBV2 with TRBJ1-5, with a tentative D call TRBD1 (5 bases). Germline V gene lookup returns CDR1 SNHLY and CDR2 FYNNEI. The CDR3 contains 16 residues. V was shortened by 4 bases and J by 4 bases, with 17 bases between the two germline ends. The CDR3 DNA reads TGTGCCAGCAGTGCCCTTCTCCGGGCAGGGAATCAGCCCCAGCATTTT. Translated: CASSALLRAGNQPQHF. Combining the CDR3 with reference TRBV2 and TRBJ1-5 gives the whole variable domain EPEVTQTPSHQVTQMGQEVILRCVPISNHLYFYWYRQILGQKVEFLVSFYNNEISEKSEIFDDQFSVERPDGSNFTLKIRSTKLEDSAMYFCASSALLRAGNQPQHFGDGTRLSIL.

This clone has more than one count but fewer than ten. The J gene is TRBJ2-1, the V gene TRBV7-8; TRBD2 matches at 10 bases. The CDR3 sequence is 15 residues long. The germline gives CDR1 SGHVS, CDR2 FQNEAQ. V lost 5 bases, J lost 7 bases, and 8 bases stayed unmatched. The CDR3 sequence is CASSDGLAARNEQFF. The CDR3 bases are TGTGCCAGCAGCGACGGACTAGCGGCGAGAAATGAGCAGTTCTTC.

This chain links TRBV5-1 with TRBJ2-7, with 7 bases lining up with TRBD2. The V segment lost 1 base and the J segment 1 base; nucleotides outside the gene matches: 2. The CDR3 is made up of 14 amino acids. Germline CDR1 and CDR2: SGHRS and YFSETQ. The CDR3 nucleotides are TGCGCCAGCAGCTTGACTAGCGCTTCCTACGAGCAGTACTTC. Protein: CASSLTSASYEQYF.

The chain combines TRBV3-1 (or the pseudogene TRBV3-2) with TRBJ2-7, with 7 bases fitting TRBD2. The junction had 14 bases not matched to a gene; V was cut back by 2 bases and J by 7 bases. The CDR3 has 16 residues. Germline V gene data show CDR1 as LGHDT and CDR2 as YNNKEL (reference sequence). The CDR3 DNA reads as TGTGCCAGCAGCCAATGGGCCCGGGGGGTCCGGCAGGAGCAGTACTTC. Translated, it gives CASSQWARGVRQEQYF.

This clone occurred a few times. This chain uses TRBV29-1 with TRBJ2-7; 7 nucleotides match TRBD1. The CDR3 has 13 residues. CDR1 SQVTM and CDR2 ANQGSEA come from the germline V gene. V lost 3 bases, J lost 4 bases, and 6 bases stayed unmatched. This CDR3 is CSVEKGATYEQYF. CDR3 in DNA: TGCAGCGTTGAGAAGGGGGCCACGTACGAGCAGTACTTC.

The chain links TRBV18 to TRBJ1-4, with D possibly being TRBD1 (5 bases). Germline V gives CDR1 KGHSH, CDR2 LQKENI. The germline V and J ends were trimmed by 2 bases and 7 bases, with 11 bases remaining between them. This CDR3 contains 14 residues. CDR3 in amino acids: CASSPWQGIEKLFF. The CDR3 coding sequence is TGTGCCAGCTCACCATGGCAGGGTATTGAAAAACTGTTTTTT.

The chain is built from TRBV27 and TRBJ1-2; weak D call: TRBD1 (5 bases). V was trimmed by 7 bases and J by 8 bases, leaving 20 bases between them. Looked up from germline, CDR1 is MNHEY and CDR2 is SMNVEV (reference sequence). The CDR3 is 14 residues long. This CDR3 reads CASTTWGGARGYTF. CDR3 in DNA: TGTGCCAGCACAACTTGGGGAGGGGCTCGGGGCTACACCTTC.

This chain uses TRBV28 with TRBJ2-7, with 8 bases that match TRBD2. The CDR3 spans 14 residues. Trimming removed 3 bases from V and 7 bases from J; junction bases left unmatched: 8. Germline V gene data show CDR1 as MDHEN and CDR2 as SYDVKM. DNA of the CDR3: TGTGCCAGCAGTTTTTCCGGGAGGGCCGGGGAGCAGTACTTC. It specifies CASSFSGRAGEQYF.

The chain combines TRBV30 with TRBJ1-5, with TRBD1 as a possible D gene (5 bases). V was clipped by 2 bases and J by 6 bases, with 11 bases between them. Germline V gives CDR1 GTSNPN, CDR2 SVGIG (reference sequence). CDR3 length equals 13 residues. CDR3 in amino acids: CAWSSGISQPQHF. Here the CDR3 DNA reads TGTGCCTGGAGTTCAGGGATAAGTCAGCCCCAGCATTTT.

J is TRBJ1-5 and V is TRBV27; weak D call: TRBD1 (6 bases). Germline CDR1 reads MNHEY; CDR2 reads SMNVEV (reference sequence). The CDR3 totals 15 residues. V dropped 7 bases and J dropped 2 bases, with 15 bases sitting between them. The CDR3 DNA sequence: TGTGCCAGCACACTAACAGGGCTGCGCAATCAGCCCCAGCATTTT. Its translation is CASTLTGLRNQPQHF.

J is TRBJ2-4 and V is TRBV12-3 or TRBV12-4; maybe TRBD1 (5 bases). The CDR3 loop spans 12 amino acids. V lost 5 bases, J lost 6 bases, and 8 bases lay in between. CDR3 in amino acids: CASSQTGNIQYF. The CDR3 DNA sequence: TGTGCCAGCAGTCAAACAGGAAACATTCAGTACTTC.

The chain has TRBV5-4 and TRBJ1-2; D remains ambiguous. CDR3 size: 13 residues. The germline V gene has CDR1 SGHNT and CDR2 YYREEE (reference sequence). V lost 0 bases to trimming and J lost 5 bases, with 8 bases between them. The CDR3 loop reads CASSLDSQYGYTF. Written as DNA, the CDR3 is TGTGCCAGCAGCTTGGACAGCCAATATGGCTACACCTTC. Drawing the rest from reference TRBV5-4 and TRBJ1-2, the complete variable domain is ETGVTQSPTHLIKTRGQQVTLRCSSQSGHNTVSWYQQALGQGPQFIFQYYREEENGRGNFPPRFSGLQFPNYSSELNVNALELDDSALYLCASSLDSQYGYTFGSGTRLTVV.

The chain combines TRBV4-1 with TRBJ2-3, with 9 bases matching TRBD2. The CDR3 is made up of 16 amino acids. CDR1 MGHRA and CDR2 YSYEKL come from the germline V gene. V trimming: 5 bases; J trimming: 0 bases; junction bases outside the gene matches: 6. The CDR3 coding sequence is TGCGCCAGCAGCTACTTAGCGGGGGCAAGCACAGATACGCAGTATTTT. Protein sequence: CASSYLAGASTDTQYF.